Sequencing of this TCR beta chain was carried out in a study of blood T cells in healthy people across ages (dated by TCRdb to the mid-2010s). About the investigation overall: In model experiments, template switching captured about one uniquely barcoded TCR beta cDNA molecule for every two T cells. The study measured age-related changes in TCR beta repertoire diversity using deep sequencing normalized with unique cDNA molecular identifiers. The donors were divided into four age groups: young (average around 16 years), middle-aged (roughly 42), aged (about 56) and long-lived (about 79). Donors of different ages were randomly distributed across sequencing lanes to avoid experimental bias. For two donors (one aged 18 to 30 and one aged 80 or older), the study analyzed two additional independent replicas of 1 million unique cDNA reads from the same blood draw. General findings and caveats noted by the study authors: The CMV infection status of donors was not known, potentially confounding age-related changes in expanded clonotypes. Conclusive comparison of naive and antigen-experienced compartments was prevented by the profiling of bulk unsorted PBMCs. Compared with the aged group, more naive CD4+ T cells, fewer expanded clones and increased TCR diversity were shown by the long-lived group, suggesting age selection. As age increased, observed TCR beta diversity per million T cells dropped in a roughly linear way, and a significant reduction was already evident by age about 40. Observed TCR beta diversity correlated strongly with the percentage of naive T cells measured by flow cytometry. Total diversity estimates from one million sequenced T cells were considered lower bounds and underestimates.

Points on this clonotype: The clone's antigen remains unknown. No base quality information exists; no much larger clone differs at one position.

Receptors were amplified or captured by 5' RACE. Instrument on record: Illumina HiSeq 2500. A second about 7 to 12 cycle PCR used a sample-barcoded 5' primer and a J-beta primer mix. Each TCR beta cDNA molecule received a unique molecular identifier from a template-switch 5' adaptor carrying 12 random nucleotides. Each sample yielded at least 2.5 million CDR3-containing paired-end reads. All of the RNA was converted into first-strand cDNA using the Mint cDNA synthesis kit, with a TRBC-specific oligonucleotide serving as the primer. Following uracil-DNA glycosylase treatment, a first 18-cycle PCR with universal primers M1SS and BC2_uni_R was performed on all cDNA. The paper's data handling went like this. For normalization, 1 million high-quality reads were randomly selected from each sample, with every read carrying a distinct molecular identifier. Reads with shared molecular identifiers were discarded instead of being binned into consensus sequences. MiTCR, run with a Q25 quality threshold and the strictest error-elimination algorithm, handled CDR3 identification, clonotype clustering and error correction. A nonparametric unseen species model using Euler transformation provided a lower-bound estimate of total TCR beta diversity. TCRdb redid the processing of the public reads, applying fastp at Q25 and MiXCR, and retained in-frame beta chains. Rows matching on CDR3 protein sequence are summarized as one entry with the most common DNA and genes. The V and J calls were determined by TCRdb, not by the authors. The sample contains about 1.6 million distinct CDR3 sequences, about 31% of them found a single time. Around 11% of the sample goes to the ten largest clones.

Donors were about 36 systemically healthy Caucasian individuals from Russia aged about 6 to 100 years. Ten milliliters of peripheral blood were drawn from each donor into EDTA-treated Vacutainer tubes. Ficoll-Paque density-gradient centrifugation was used to isolate PBMCs, with at least 6.5 million obtained per sample. Trizol reagent was used to extract total RNA from the PBMCs, yielding at least 5.5 micrograms per sample. For every donor, an aliquot of PBMCs went through flow cytometry to measure the percentages of naive CD45RAhigh/CD27high T cells. Looking up the germline V gene yields CDR1 ENHRY and CDR2 SYGVKD. V has 4 bases trimmed and J has 5 bases trimmed; junction bases matching no gene number 10. The cysteine opens and the phenylalanine closes a CDR3 of 16 amino acids. CDR3 DNA is the only sequence kept; it has 48 bases, read in frame from the first base.

Sequencing was performed on blood. The TCR originated in a woman in her 30s in good health. The chain links TRBV10-3 with TRBJ2-3; 9 central bases correspond to TRBD2. This receptor has the CDR3 CAISGSASGDQDTQYF. The DNA sequence follows: TGTGCCATCAGTGGATCCGCTAGCGGGGATCAAGATACGCAGTATTTT.